The 27 T cell receptor beta chains reported below all come from one sample, sequenced in a study of blood T cell repertoires in COVID-19. Profiled with immunoSEQ multiplex PCR; TCRdb holds only in-frame clones, not every one. The data show about 220,000 clones, with 85% to 90% seen just once and about 3% held by the top ten. What was sequenced was PBMCs or T cells enriched from blood (not recorded which). Every receptor here comes from a woman younger than 30 in a cohort exposed to, infected with or recovered from COVID-19 (not recorded which).

V and J are TRBV19 and TRBJ2-7; no clear D gene. The V and J ends lost 1 base and 1 base respectively, with 11 bases between them. The V gene's germline CDR1 is LNHDA and CDR2 SQIVND (reference sequence). The length of the CDR3 is 15 residues. The CDR3 protein is CASSIGTGTSYEQYF. In nucleotides, the CDR3 is TGTGCCAGTAGTATAGGAACGGGTACTTCCTACGAGCAGTACTTC.

Here the CDR3 DNA reads TGTGCCAGCAGCTTTCCCGGACAGGGGATGAATGAGCAGTTCTTC. Protein sequence: CASSFPGQGMNEQFF. The rearrangement links TRBV7-9 to TRBJ2-1; the match to TRBD1 covers 9 bases. The CDR3 consists of 15 residues. With 3 bases clipped from V and 7 bases from J, the junction kept 7 bases outside the gene matches. Looked up from germline, CDR1 is SEHNR and CDR2 is FQNEAQ (reference sequence).

This chain links TRBV7-9 with TRBJ1-4, with D possibly matching TRBD1 (5 bases). Germline V lookup: CDR1 SEHNR, CDR2 FQNEAQ (reference sequence). V was trimmed by 2 bases and J by 1 base, leaving 5 bases between them. This CDR3 is built from 14 residues. In DNA form, the CDR3 reads TGTGCCAGCAGCTTACAGGGAACTAATGAAAAACTGTTTTTT. Protein product: CASSLQGTNEKLFF. Combining the CDR3 with reference TRBV7-9 and TRBJ1-4 gives the whole variable domain DTGVSQNPRHKITKRGQNVTFRCDPISEHNRLYWYRQTLGQGPEFLTYFQNEAQLEKSRLLSDRFSAERPKGSFSTLEIQRTEQGDSAMYLCASSLQGTNEKLFFGSGTQLSVL.

As to this clone: The same CDR3 also results from other DNA sequences found in this sample. The rearrangement links TRBV12-3 or TRBV12-4 to TRBJ2-7, with TRBD2 as a possible D gene (5 bases). Trimming removed 0 bases from V and 3 bases from J, with 6 bases in between. There are 13 residues in the CDR3. The CDR3 is CASSLAGGYEQYF. DNA of the CDR3: TGTGCCAGCAGTTTAGCCGGAGGCTACGAGCAGTACTTC.

This rearrangement joins TRBV10-3 to TRBJ1-1, with D unclear. Trimming removed 3 bases from V and 0 bases from J, with 8 bases in between. CDR1 ENHRY and CDR2 SYGVKD come from the germline V gene. The CDR3 totals 14 residues. The CDR3 reads CAISEQLMNTEAFF. As DNA, the CDR3 is TGTGCCATCAGTGAACAGCTCATGAACACTGAAGCTTTCTTT.

This chain links TRBV10-2 with TRBJ1-1; D is ambiguous. This CDR3 contains 12 residues. V dropped 3 bases and J dropped 11 bases, with 13 bases sitting between them. From germline, CDR1 is WSHSY and CDR2 SAAADI. The CDR3 sequence is CASSEGGRRAFF. The CDR3 DNA reads as TGCGCCAGCAGTGAAGGAGGGAGGCGGGCTTTCTTT.

The V call is TRBV7-2, the J call TRBJ2-7, with D perhaps matching TRBD1 (5 bases). This CDR3 region has 13 residues. Trimming shortened V by 4 bases and J by 3 bases, and 10 bases separated the two germline ends. Germline loops: CDR1 SGHTA, CDR2 FQGNSA. CDR3 sequence reads: CASSSSTGYEQYF. The CDR3 DNA sequence: TGTGCCAGCAGCTCGTCTACAGGCTACGAGCAGTACTTC.

As regards this clone: This CDR3 is also generated by other DNA sequences in the sample. The chain has TRBV3-1 (or the pseudogene TRBV3-2) and TRBJ2-7; D remains ambiguous. Trimming cost V 0 bases and J 3 bases, with 6 bases left between them. CDR1 is LGHDT, CDR2 YNNKEL, per germline (reference sequence). This CDR3 is built from 13 residues. CDR3 loop: CASSQDSGYEQYF. The CDR3 coding sequence is TGTGCCAGCAGCCAAGATAGTGGCTACGAGCAGTACTTC.

The chain recombines TRBV5-6 with TRBJ1-1, with TRBD1 identical over 9 bases. V lost 2 bases and J lost 5; bases outside the gene matches: 7. Per germline, CDR1 SGHDT and CDR2 YYEEEE. This CDR3 is built from 15 residues. CDR3 loop: CASSFRQGVVTEAFF. Written as DNA, the CDR3 is TGTGCCAGCAGCTTCCGACAGGGGGTTGTTACTGAAGCTTTCTTT.

The J gene is TRBJ2-1, the V gene TRBV3-1 (or the pseudogene TRBV3-2); no definite D call. The germline V gene encodes CDR1 LGHDT and CDR2 YNNKEL (reference sequence). This CDR3 region has 12 residues. V was pared by 4 bases and J by 4 bases, with 5 bases between. DNA of the CDR3: TGTGCCAGCAGCCTTATTTACAATGAGCAGTTCTTC. Translating gives CASSLIYNEQFF.

V gene TRBV4-1 combines with J gene TRBJ1-6; 7 bases map to TRBD1. Trimming at V came to 5 bases and at J to 7 bases, leaving 8 bases not matched to a gene. CDR3 length equals 15 residues. Germline V gene sequence: CDR1 MGHRA, CDR2 YSYEKL. CDR3 residues: CASSVTGTENSPLHF. The CDR3 DNA is TGCGCCAGCAGCGTTACCGGGACAGAAAATTCACCCCTCCACTTT.

The chain couples TRBV18 to TRBJ1-1; possibly TRBD1 for D (5 bases). The CDR3 length is 16 residues. V was pared by 3 bases and J by 2 bases, with 16 bases between. Germline V gene data show CDR1 as KGHSH and CDR2 as LQKENI. The CDR3 coding sequence is TGTGCCAGCTCACCTAGGGACGGGGGGTTAAACACTGAAGCTTTCTTT. This codes for CASSPRDGGLNTEAFF.

The V gene is TRBV4-2, the J gene TRBJ2-7; D unresolved. This CDR3 region has 15 residues. Trimming left V 0 bases short and J 0 bases short, with 9 bases between. Per germline, CDR1 LGHNA and CDR2 YNFKEQ. CDR3 in DNA: TGTGCCAGCAGCCAAGATACAGATAGCTCCTACGAGCAGTACTTC. Encoded protein: CASSQDTDSSYEQYF.

J is TRBJ1-5 and V is TRBV19; tentative D call: TRBD1 (5 bases). Between the trimmed V and J ends, which lost 1 base and 5 bases, there was a span of 12 bases. The CDR3 has 15 amino acids. The germline gives CDR1 LNHDA, CDR2 SQIVND (reference sequence). The CDR3 DNA reads as TGTGCCAGTAGTATAGGATGGGGGGAGGATCAGCCCCAGCATTTT. It yields the protein CASSIGWGEDQPQHF.

This chain uses TRBV11-3 with TRBJ2-2; 9 nucleotides match TRBD2. J gave up 2 bases and V 1 base, and 2 bases lay outside the gene matches. This CDR3 contains 16 residues. CDR1 and CDR2 (germline): SGHNT, YENEEA. This CDR3 is CASSLGGRANTGELFF. DNA of the CDR3: TGTGCCAGCAGCTTAGGCGGGAGGGCCAACACCGGGGAGCTGTTTTTT. The variable domain in full, with the rest retrieved from reference TRBV11-3 and TRBJ2-2, is EAGVVQSPRYKIIEKKQPVAFWCNPISGHNTLYWYLQNLGQGPELLIRYENEEAVDDSQLPKDRFSAERLKGVDSTLKIQPAELGDSAVYLCASSLGGRANTGELFFGEGSRLTVL.

CDR3 nucleotides: TGTGCCAGCAGCCGGGACAGGGATAACTATGGCTACACCTTC. This gives the protein CASSRDRDNYGYTF. The chain carries TRBV3-1 (or the pseudogene TRBV3-2) and TRBJ1-2; 9 nucleotides align to TRBD1. Germline trimming cut 4 bases from V and 1 base from J; bases unmatched to any gene: 1. Germline assignment: CDR1 LGHDT and CDR2 YNNKEL (reference sequence). The CDR3 is 14 amino acids.

The chain is built from TRBV28 and TRBJ1-1; D possibly corresponds to TRBD1 (6 bases). This CDR3 has 20 amino acids. In germline, CDR1 is MDHEN, CDR2 SYDVKM. Between the trimmed V and J ends, which lost 2 bases and 5 bases, there was a span of 30 bases. CDR3 sequence: CASSLLSPESKQGGGTEAFF. CDR3 DNA sequence: TGTGCCAGCAGTTTACTTTCTCCCGAGTCTAAACAGGGAGGGGGAACTGAAGCTTTCTTT.

This clone showed up just once. This chain connects TRBV18 to TRBJ2-7, with 7 bases aligning to TRBD1. The V segment lost 5 bases and the J segment 5 bases; nucleotides outside the gene matches: 9. The germline V gene has CDR1 KGHSH and CDR2 LQKENI. The CDR3 is 14 amino acids. The CDR3, as DNA: TGTGCCAGCTCAACCCGACAGGGATCCCACGAGCAGTACTTC. Its translation: CASSTRQGSHEQYF.

The genes are TRBV19 and TRBJ1-1; TRBD1 matches at 7 bases. This CDR3 comprises 15 residues. Losses at the gene ends were 3 bases for V and 4 bases for J; bases not matched to a gene: 8. Germline V gene data show CDR1 as LNHDA and CDR2 as SQIVND (reference sequence). DNA of the CDR3: TGTGCCAGTAGTATTCGCCCACAGGGGCCCACTGAAGCTTTCTTT. It specifies CASSIRPQGPTEAFF. Based on the CDR3 plus reference TRBV19 and TRBJ1-1, the full variable domain is DGGITQSPKYLFRKEGQNVTLSCEQNLNHDAMYWYRQDPGQGLRLIYYSQIVNDFQKGDIAEGYSVSREKKESFPLTVTSAQKNPTAFYLCASSIRPQGPTEAFFGQGTRLTVV.

The chain recombines TRBV9 with TRBJ2-2; a weak D match, TRBD1 (5 bases). Germline CDR1 is SGDLS and CDR2 is YYNGEE. The CDR3 has 16 residues. V was cut by 3 bases and J by 6 bases, with 18 bases left in between. CDR3 nucleotide sequence: TGTGCCAGCAGCGGACTCGAAAGGGGATCCCCCGGGGAGCTGTTTTTT. Residues: CASSGLERGSPGELFF.

The gene calls are TRBV11-2 and TRBJ2-1; the match to TRBD2 covers 8 bases. Unmatched junction bases numbered 0, after V lost 1 base and J lost 1 base. CDR1 and CDR2 (germline): SGHAT, FQNNGV. The CDR3 length is 15 residues. The CDR3 region is CASSLAGGSYNEQFF. CDR3 nucleotide sequence: TGTGCCAGCAGCTTAGCGGGGGGGTCCTACAATGAGCAGTTCTTC.

The J gene is TRBJ2-3, the V gene TRBV19, with TRBD1 identical over 9 bases. Germline CDR1 LNHDA, CDR2 SQIVND (reference sequence). This CDR3 region has 13 residues. V lost 8 bases and J lost 5; bases outside the gene matches: 5. The CDR3 nucleotides are TGTGCCAGTGCTGACAGGGGGTTAGATACGCAGTATTTT. It encodes CASADRGLDTQYF.

V usage is TRBV9 and J usage is TRBJ2-1; 8 bases map to TRBD1. The trim removed 4 bases at V and 8 bases at J, leaving 11 bases unmatched. This CDR3 contains 15 residues. Germline-derived CDR1 and CDR2 are SGDLS and YYNGEE. CDR3 nucleotide sequence: TGTGCCAGCAGCCCCCCGCCAGGGGGCATCGATGAGCAGTTCTTC. Translated, it gives CASSPPPGGIDEQFF.

V is TRBV7-9 and J is TRBJ1-4; D ambiguous. With 1 base removed from V and 8 bases from J, the gap between germline ends came to 11 bases. From germline, CDR1 is SEHNR and CDR2 FQNEAQ (reference sequence). The CDR3 is 14 residues long. This chain's CDR3 is CASSLEDFGEKLFF. The CDR3 bases are TGTGCCAGCAGCTTAGAGGACTTCGGGGAAAAACTGTTTTTT.

V is TRBV5-5 and J is TRBJ1-5; no reliable D call. Deletions cut 0 bases from V and 0 bases from J, with 7 bases between. The germline V gene has CDR1 SGHKS and CDR2 YYEKEE (reference sequence). The CDR3 is 15 amino acids. The CDR3 spells CASSLEPYSNQPQHF. CDR3 in DNA: TGTGCCAGCAGCTTGGAACCCTATAGCAATCAGCCCCAGCATTTT.

In DNA, the CDR3 is TGTGCCAGCAGTCACAAGGGGGTCCAAGGCTACACCTTC. Translating gives CASSHKGVQGYTF. The V and J genes are TRBV28 and TRBJ1-2, with a weak D call TRBD1 (6 bases). This CDR3 has 13 residues. Looked up from germline, CDR1 is MDHEN and CDR2 is SYDVKM. The germline V and J ends were trimmed by 5 bases and 8 bases, with 15 bases remaining between them.

Regarding this clone: Other nucleotide sequences in the sample specify the same CDR3. This chain links TRBV7-3 with TRBJ1-1; 7 bases line up with TRBD1. Per the germline V gene, CDR1 is SGHTA and CDR2 is FQGTGA. V lost 2 bases, J lost 4 bases, and 1 base stayed unmatched. The CDR3 runs to 13 residues. CDR3 sequence reads: CASSLQGGTEAFF. The CDR3, as DNA: TGTGCCAGCAGCTTACAGGGGGGCACTGAAGCTTTCTTT.